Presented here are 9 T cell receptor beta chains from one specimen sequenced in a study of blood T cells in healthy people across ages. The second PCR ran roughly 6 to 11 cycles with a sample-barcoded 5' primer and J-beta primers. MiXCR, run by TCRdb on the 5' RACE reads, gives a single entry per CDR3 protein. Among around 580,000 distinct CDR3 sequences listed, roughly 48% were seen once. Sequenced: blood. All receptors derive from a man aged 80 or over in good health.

The CDR3 DNA sequence: TGCGCCAGCAGCCCGACTACTAACTATGGCTACACCTTC. Translated: CASSPTTNYGYTF. V usage is TRBV10-2 and J usage is TRBJ1-2, with D hard to call. Trimming removed 6 bases from V and 0 bases from J, with 8 bases in between. Germline-derived CDR1 and CDR2 are WSHSY and SAAADI. This CDR3 is 13 amino acids long.

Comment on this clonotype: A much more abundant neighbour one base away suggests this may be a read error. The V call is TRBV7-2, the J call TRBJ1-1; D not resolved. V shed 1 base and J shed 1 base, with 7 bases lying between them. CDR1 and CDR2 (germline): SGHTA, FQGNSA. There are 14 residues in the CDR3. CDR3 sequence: CASSLVVGNTEAFF. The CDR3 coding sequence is TGTGCCAGCAGCTTAGTTGTAGGGAACACTGAAGCTTTCTTT.

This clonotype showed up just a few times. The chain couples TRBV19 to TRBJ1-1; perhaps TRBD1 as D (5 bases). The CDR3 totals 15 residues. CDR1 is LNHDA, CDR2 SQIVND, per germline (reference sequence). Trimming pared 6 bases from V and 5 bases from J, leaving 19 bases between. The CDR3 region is CASSPSSEGLTEAFF. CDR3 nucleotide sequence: TGTGCCAGTAGCCCATCCTCCGAGGGGCTTACTGAAGCTTTCTTT.

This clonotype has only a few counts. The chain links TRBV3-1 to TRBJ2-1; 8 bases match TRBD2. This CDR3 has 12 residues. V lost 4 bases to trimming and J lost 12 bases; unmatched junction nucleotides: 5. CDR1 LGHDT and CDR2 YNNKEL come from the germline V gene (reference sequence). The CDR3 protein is CASSPREGWQFF. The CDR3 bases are TGTGCCAGCAGCCCCCGGGAGGGGTGGCAGTTCTTC.

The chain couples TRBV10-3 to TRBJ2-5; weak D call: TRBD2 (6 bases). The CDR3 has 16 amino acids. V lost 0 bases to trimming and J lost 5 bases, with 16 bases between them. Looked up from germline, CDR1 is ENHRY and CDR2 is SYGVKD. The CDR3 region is CAISESGGTVDETQYF. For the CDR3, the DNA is TGTGCCATCAGTGAGTCAGGAGGGACCGTCGACGAGACCCAGTACTTC.

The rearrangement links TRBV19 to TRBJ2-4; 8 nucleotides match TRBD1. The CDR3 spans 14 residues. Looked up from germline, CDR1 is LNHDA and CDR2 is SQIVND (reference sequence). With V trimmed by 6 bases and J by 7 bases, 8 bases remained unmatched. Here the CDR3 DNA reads TGTGCCAGTAGGACCGGGACAGGCGGGAACATTCAGTACTTC. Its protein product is CASRTGTGGNIQYF.

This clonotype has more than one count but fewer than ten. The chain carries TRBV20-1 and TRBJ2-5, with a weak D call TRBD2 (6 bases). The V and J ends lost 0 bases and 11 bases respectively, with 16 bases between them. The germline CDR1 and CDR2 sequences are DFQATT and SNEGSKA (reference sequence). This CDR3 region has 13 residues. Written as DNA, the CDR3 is TGCAGTGCTAGAGATACAGTAGCGGACGTGCAGTACTTC. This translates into CSARDTVADVQYF.

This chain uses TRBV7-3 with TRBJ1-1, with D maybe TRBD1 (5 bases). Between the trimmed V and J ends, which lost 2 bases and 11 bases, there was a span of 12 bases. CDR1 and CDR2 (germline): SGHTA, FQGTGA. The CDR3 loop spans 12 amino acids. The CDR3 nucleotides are TGTGCCAGCAGCTTAGACAGCGGAGTGGCTTTCTTT. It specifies CASSLDSGVAFF.

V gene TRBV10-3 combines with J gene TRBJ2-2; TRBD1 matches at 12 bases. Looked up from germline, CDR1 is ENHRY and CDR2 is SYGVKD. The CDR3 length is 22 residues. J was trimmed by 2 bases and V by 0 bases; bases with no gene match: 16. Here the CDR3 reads CAISESSYVRDRGLKNTGELFF. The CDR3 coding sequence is TGTGCCATCAGTGAGTCGTCCTACGTGCGGGACAGGGGGCTGAAAAACACCGGGGAGCTGTTTTTT.